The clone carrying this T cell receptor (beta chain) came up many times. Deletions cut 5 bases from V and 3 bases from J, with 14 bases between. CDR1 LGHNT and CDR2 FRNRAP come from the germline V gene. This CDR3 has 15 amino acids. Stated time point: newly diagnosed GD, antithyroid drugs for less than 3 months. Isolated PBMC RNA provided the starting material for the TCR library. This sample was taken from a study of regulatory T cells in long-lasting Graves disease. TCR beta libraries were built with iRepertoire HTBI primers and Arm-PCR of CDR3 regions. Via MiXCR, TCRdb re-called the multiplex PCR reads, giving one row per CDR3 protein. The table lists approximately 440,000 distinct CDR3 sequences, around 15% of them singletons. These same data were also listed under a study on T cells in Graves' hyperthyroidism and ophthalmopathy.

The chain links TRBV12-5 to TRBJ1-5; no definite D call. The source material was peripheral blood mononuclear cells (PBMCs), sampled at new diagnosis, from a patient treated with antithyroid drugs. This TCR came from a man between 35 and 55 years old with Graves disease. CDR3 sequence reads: CASGPDSGSNQPQHF. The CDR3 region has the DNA TGTGCTAGTGGTCCAGACTCAGGATCCAATCAGCCCCAGCATTTT.